The 30 T cell receptor beta chains below come from one sample, sequenced in a study of beta chain features in type 1 diabetes. Their target antigens are unknown. Study-level findings and limits: All four CD4+ subsets of Type 1 diabetes patients contained TCRB CDR3s that were moderately but significantly shorter.

TCRB transcripts that were expressed got sequenced, as all of the isolated RNA had been reverse transcribed. Here immunoSEQ multiplex PCR was the method, and the copy in TCRdb shows in-frame clones only, minus some. The sample includes over 55,000 clones, under 60% seen only once; the top ten take approximately 2.5%. The sequenced material came from Tregs from blood. These TCRs come from a woman between 35 and 50 years old with type 1 diabetes.

The chain uses TRBV7-9 and TRBJ1-6; D is unclear. CDR1 and CDR2 from the germline V gene are SEHNR and FQNEAQ (reference sequence). This CDR3 has 18 residues. The V end lost 3 bases, the J end lost 0 bases, and 15 bases lay between the germline ends. Written as DNA, the CDR3 is TGTGCCAGCAGCTTTGTAATGGCGGCCAGCTCCTATAATTCACCCCTCCACTTT. This translates into CASSFVMAASSYNSPLHF.

This clone appeared a few times. The chain employs TRBV7-8 and TRBJ2-7, with D perhaps TRBD2 (5 bases). With 2 bases removed from V and 5 bases from J, the gap between germline ends came to 16 bases. There are 15 residues in the CDR3. Per germline, CDR1 SGHVS and CDR2 FQNEAQ. The CDR3, as DNA: TGTGCCAGCAGCTTATTGTCTGGACCGAGGGACGAGCAGTACTTC. It codes for CASSLLSGPRDEQYF.

The CDR3 nucleotides read TGTGCCTGGGGGGTGGCGGAGGGGCAGTTCTTC. Its protein product is CAWGVAEGQFF. The chain recombines TRBV30 with TRBJ2-1; D perhaps matches TRBD2 (6 bases). Trimming left V 5 bases short and J 12 bases short, with 14 bases between. The CDR3 totals 11 residues. Germline-derived CDR1 and CDR2 are GTSNPN and SVGIG (reference sequence). Drawing the rest from reference TRBV30 and TRBJ2-1, the complete variable domain is SQTIHQWPATLVQPVGSPLSLECTVEGTSNPNLYWYRQAAGRGLQLLFYSVGIGQISSEVPQNLSASRPQDRQFILSSKKLLLSDSGFYLCAWGVAEGQFFGPGTRLTVL.

V gene TRBV18 combines with J gene TRBJ2-2, with TRBD1 as a possible D gene (6 bases). CDR1 is KGHSH, CDR2 LQKENI, per germline. V was pared by 3 bases and J by 1 base, with 6 bases between. This CDR3 has 14 residues. CDR3 in DNA: TGTGCCAGCTCACCGGGACAGAACACCGGGGAGCTGTTTTTT. This sequence encodes CASSPGQNTGELFF. Combining the CDR3 with reference TRBV18 and TRBJ2-2 gives the whole variable domain NAGVMQNPRHLVRRRGQEARLRCSPMKGHSHVYWYRQLPEEGLKFMVYLQKENIIDESGMPKERFSAEFPKEGPSILRIQQVVRGDSAAYFCASSPGQNTGELFFGEGSRLTVL.

The chain recombines TRBV4-3 with TRBJ2-1; TRBD2 agrees at 7 bases. The germline gives CDR1 LGHNA, CDR2 YSLEER. V gave up 2 bases and J gave up 4 bases; unmatched junction bases: 8. The CDR3 is made up of 16 amino acids. CDR3 DNA: TGCGCCAGCAGCCAACTCTACGGAGCGGGATACAATGAGCAGTTCTTC. It encodes CASSQLYGAGYNEQFF.

The V call is TRBV5-1, the J call TRBJ2-3; a possible D gene is TRBD2 (6 bases). The germline V gene encodes CDR1 SGHRS and CDR2 YFSETQ. Trimming took 0 bases from V and 0 from J, leaving 8 bases between them. The CDR3 consists of 15 residues. CDR3 in DNA: TGCGCCAGCAGCTTGGCGGGGACTAGCACAGATACGCAGTATTTT. Translating it yields CASSLAGTSTDTQYF.

A word on this clone: Compared with germline, one end of the junction differs, possibly owing to a read error. V and J are TRBV5-6 and TRBJ2-5; 7 bases are a match to TRBD2. The CDR3 covers 15 residues. In germline, CDR1 is SGHDT, CDR2 YYEEEE. The CDR3 loop reads CVSSLTVRGQETQYF. The CDR3 bases are TGTGTCAGCAGCTTGACAGTGCGGGGGCAAGAGACCCAGTACTTC.

The chain employs TRBV7-9 and TRBJ2-5; TRBD2 matches at 10 bases. The last part of the DNA fits TRBJ2-7 better; the J call may be wrong. This CDR3 has 15 amino acids. Germline assignment: CDR1 SEHNR and CDR2 FQNEAQ (reference sequence). In DNA, the CDR3 is TGTGCCAGCAGCTTAGTACTAGCGGGAAGCAACGAGCAGTACTTC. This translates into CASSLVLAGSNEQYF.

The chain links TRBV27 to TRBJ1-2, with D maybe TRBD1 (6 bases). CDR1 MNHEY and CDR2 SMNVEV come from the germline V gene (reference sequence). This CDR3 comprises 13 residues. Trimming removed 6 bases at V and 8 bases at J, with 16 bases between. The CDR3 DNA sequence: TGTGCCAGCAGGCCCGAGGGGGGGATCGGCTACACCTTC. Translation: CASRPEGGIGYTF.

In its sample, this clone was seen a few times. The V gene is TRBV25-1, the J gene TRBJ1-1; TRBD1 might be the D (6 bases). V lost 6 bases, J lost 5 bases, and 16 bases lay in between. Germline CDR1 reads MGHDK; CDR2 reads SYGVNS. The CDR3 consists of 14 residues. This chain's CDR3 is CASRGGRGGTEAFF. CDR3 DNA: TGTGCCAGCAGGGGGGGGAGGGGGGGAACTGAAGCTTTCTTT.

The CDR3: CAISESPGLAAYEQYF. CDR3 sequence (DNA): TGTGCCATCAGTGAGTCCCCGGGACTAGCGGCCTACGAGCAGTACTTC. V is TRBV10-3 and J is TRBJ2-7; 11 bases are a match to TRBD2. CDR1 is ENHRY and CDR2 is SYGVKD in the germline V gene. V shed 0 bases and J 2 bases; nucleotides not matched to a gene: 3. The CDR3 length is 16 residues.

The chain combines TRBV18 with TRBJ1-1; TRBD1 is a possible D gene (5 bases). The CDR3 is 15 residues long. V was cut by 6 bases and J by 5 bases, with 19 bases left in between. Germline-derived CDR1 and CDR2 are KGHSH and LQKENI. The CDR3 region has the DNA TGTGCCAGCTCCCGAGGAGGGACGGCCAGTACTGAAGCTTTCTTT. The encoded protein is CASSRGGTASTEAFF.

The chain joins TRBV7-9 to TRBJ2-3; D remains ambiguous. CDR1 SEHNR and CDR2 FQNEAQ come from the germline V gene (reference sequence). V was clipped by 5 bases and J by 1 base, with 16 bases between them. The length of the CDR3 is 16 residues. The chain's CDR3 is CASSQIRFVGTDTQYF. The DNA for the CDR3 is TGTGCCAGCAGCCAGATCCGTTTCGTTGGCACAGATACGCAGTATTTT. The variable domain in full, with the rest retrieved from reference TRBV7-9 and TRBJ2-3, is DTGVSQNPRHKITKRGQNVTFRCDPISEHNRLYWYRQTLGQGPEFLTYFQNEAQLEKSRLLSDRFSAERPKGSFSTLEIQRTEQGDSAMYLCASSQIRFVGTDTQYFGPGTRLTVL.

V usage is TRBV28 and J usage is TRBJ1-2; D is ambiguous. Germline CDR1 MDHEN, CDR2 SYDVKM. There are 15 residues in the CDR3. The V gene lost 2 bases and the J gene lost 1 base, with 11 bases spanning the gap. CDR3 DNA: TGTGCCAGCAGTTTAGGAGGAGACTATAACTATGGCTACACCTTC. This encodes CASSLGGDYNYGYTF.

The chain combines TRBV7-3 with TRBJ2-3; D is unclear. CDR1 and CDR2 from the germline V gene are SGHTA and FQGTGA. The V end lost 5 bases, the J end lost 6 bases, and 15 bases lay between the germline ends. This CDR3 spans 14 amino acids. The CDR3 protein is CASSPTGAWDTQYF. In DNA form, the CDR3 reads TGTGCCAGCAGCCCTACGGGTGCGTGGGATACGCAGTATTTT.

Note on this clone: One end of the junction is discordant with germline, which a read error may explain. This rearrangement joins TRBV7-3 to TRBJ2-1; D might be TRBD2 (6 bases). The CDR3 covers 14 residues. Germline loops: CDR1 SGHTA, CDR2 FQGTGA. CDR3 DNA: TGTGCCAGCAGCTGGGGCGGGGCTAACCCTGAGCGGTTCTTC. This gives the protein CASSWGGANPERFF.

The rearrangement uses TRBV19 and TRBJ2-1, with TRBD2 matching 8 bases. The CDR3 consists of 15 residues. Per the germline V gene, CDR1 is LNHDA and CDR2 is SQIVND (reference sequence). The V gene end was trimmed by 6 bases and the J gene end by 6 bases; junction bases not matched to a gene: 10. DNA of the CDR3: TGTGCCAGTAGCCCCCGGGAGGGAGCCTCCAATGAGCAGTTCTTC. Translated, it gives CASSPREGASNEQFF.

The V and J genes are TRBV4-1 and TRBJ1-2; no definite D call. Germline loops: CDR1 MGHRA, CDR2 YSYEKL. The V end was cut by 6 bases, the J end by 2 bases, with 13 bases between. CDR3 length equals 14 residues. DNA of the CDR3: TGCGCCAGCAGTCGAGGCCAGAACAACTATGGCTACACCTTC. Residues: CASSRGQNNYGYTF.

The chain uses TRBV28 and TRBJ1-2; D not resolved. The CDR3 extends over 16 amino acids. Germline CDR1 and CDR2: MDHEN and SYDVKM. The V end was cut by 6 bases, the J end by 0 bases, with 17 bases between. This CDR3 is CASSQFRSTSNYGYTF. Written as DNA, the CDR3 is TGTGCCAGCAGCCAATTTCGGAGTACTTCTAACTATGGCTACACCTTC.

The chain's CDR3 is CASRFTLDSEGFYEQYF. DNA of the CDR3: TGCGCCAGCAGATTTACCCTGGATTCGGAGGGGTTCTACGAGCAGTACTTC. This rearrangement joins TRBV5-1 to TRBJ2-7; a possible D gene is TRBD2 (6 bases). Germline V gene sequence: CDR1 SGHRS, CDR2 YFSETQ. CDR3 length equals 17 residues. The V gene lost 5 bases and the J gene lost 3 bases, with 24 bases spanning the gap. Complete variable domain (other parts from reference TRBV5-1 and TRBJ2-7): KAGVTQTPRYLIKTRGQQVTLSCSPISGHRSVSWYQQTPGQGLQFLFEYFSETQRNKGNFPGRFSGRQFSNSRSEMNVSTLELGDSALYLCASRFTLDSEGFYEQYFGPGTRLTVT.

The chain couples TRBV9 to TRBJ1-5, with TRBD1 matching 7 bases. This CDR3 is 15 amino acids long. V dropped 3 bases and J dropped 1; count of bases not matched to a gene: 4. Looked up from germline, CDR1 is SGDLS and CDR2 is YYNGEE. The CDR3 here is CASSETGSSNQPQHF. The CDR3 nucleotides are TGTGCCAGCAGCGAGACAGGGTCGAGCAATCAGCCCCAGCATTTT. Full variable domain (missing parts from reference TRBV9 and TRBJ1-5): DSGVTQTPKHLITATGQRVTLRCSPRSGDLSVYWYQQSLDQGLQFLIQYYNGEERAKGNILERFSAQQFPDLHSELNLSSLELGDSALYFCASSETGSSNQPQHFGDGTRLSIL.

The J gene is TRBJ2-3, the V gene TRBV7-9, with 7 bases matching TRBD2. This CDR3 contains 16 residues. CDR1 and CDR2 (germline): SEHNR, FQNEAQ (reference sequence). The V gene end was trimmed by 1 base and the J gene end by 2 bases; junction bases not matched to a gene: 6. In nucleotides, the CDR3 is TGTGCCAGCAGCTTAGGGGCGGGGGAGCTCACAGATACGCAGTATTTT. It is translated as CASSLGAGELTDTQYF.

The rearrangement joins TRBV7-9 to TRBJ1-2; possibly TRBD1 for D (5 bases). The CDR3 covers 14 residues. Germline values: CDR1 SEHNR, CDR2 FQNEAQ (reference sequence). Trimming cost V 3 bases and J 0 bases, with 8 bases left between them. The CDR3 region has the DNA TGTGCCAGCAGCTTGGCGGGGGCTAACTATGGCTACACCTTC. Residues: CASSLAGANYGYTF.

The chain employs TRBV7-9 and TRBJ1-4; D is unresolved. This CDR3 region has 11 residues. The germline CDR1 and CDR2 sequences are SEHNR and FQNEAQ (reference sequence). Deletions cut 4 bases from V and 8 bases from J, with 5 bases between. The CDR3 nucleotides are TGTGCCAGCAGCTCGGGGGAAAAACTGTTTTTT. Protein sequence: CASSSGEKLFF.

The chain couples TRBV6-1 to TRBJ2-7, with a possible D match to TRBD2 (6 bases). V lost 6 bases and J 1 base, leaving 13 bases between the germline ends. The germline gives CDR1 MNHNS, CDR2 SASEGT. CDR3 length: 14 amino acids. CDR3: CASRGGGSSYEQYF. The CDR3 DNA follows: TGTGCCAGCAGGGGGGGAGGCAGTTCCTACGAGCAGTACTTC.

V and J are TRBV20-1 and TRBJ1-1; D is uncertain. V lost 2 bases and J 1 base, leaving 2 bases between the germline ends. Per the germline V gene, CDR1 is DFQATT and CDR2 is SNEGSKA (reference sequence). There are 11 residues in the CDR3. CDR3 DNA: TGCAGTGCTAGACGGAACACTGAAGCTTTCTTT. This sequence encodes CSARRNTEAFF.

A few counts support this clone. As DNA, the CDR3 is TGTGCCATCGGAGAAGGCCACGAGCAGTACTTC. This codes for CAIGEGHEQYF. The chain employs TRBV10-3 and TRBJ2-7; no firm D call. Germline CDR1 reads ENHRY; CDR2 reads SYGVKD. The V end was cut by 8 bases, the J end by 5 bases, with 10 bases between. This CDR3 contains 11 residues.

This clone has only a few counts. The chain joins TRBV9 to TRBJ1-1; 10 bases line up with TRBD1. The CDR3 consists of 15 residues. Germline V gene lookup returns CDR1 SGDLS and CDR2 YYNGEE. The V and J ends lost 4 bases and 8 bases, in that order; junction bases with no gene match: 11. As DNA, the CDR3 is TGTGCCAGCAGCCCTAAGGGAGGGGGACAGGGGGAAGCTTTCTTT. It translates to CASSPKGGGQGEAFF. Drawing the rest from reference TRBV9 and TRBJ1-1, the complete variable domain is DSGVTQTPKHLITATGQRVTLRCSPRSGDLSVYWYQQSLDQGLQFLIQYYNGEERAKGNILERFSAQQFPDLHSELNLSSLELGDSALYFCASSPKGGGQGEAFFGQGTRLTVV.

In its sample, this clone is medium-sized. The chain links TRBV19 to TRBJ2-1, with 12 bases that match TRBD2. V trimming: 7 bases; J trimming: 0 bases; junction bases outside the gene matches: 7. Germline lookup yields CDR1 LNHDA and CDR2 SQIVND (reference sequence). The CDR3 covers 17 residues. The CDR3 protein is CASTRTSGASSYNEQFF. CDR3 DNA: TGTGCCAGTACCCGGACTAGCGGGGCAAGCTCCTACAATGAGCAGTTCTTC.

This clone was found once. The chain recombines TRBV5-1 with TRBJ1-1, with a possible D match to TRBD1 (5 bases). The CDR3 extends over 14 amino acids. From germline, CDR1 is SGHRS and CDR2 YFSETQ. Trimming stripped 3 bases from V and 5 bases from J, with 14 bases between. The CDR3 loop is CASSSRPGGTEAFF. CDR3 bases: TGCGCCAGCAGCTCAAGGCCGGGGGGAACTGAAGCTTTCTTT.